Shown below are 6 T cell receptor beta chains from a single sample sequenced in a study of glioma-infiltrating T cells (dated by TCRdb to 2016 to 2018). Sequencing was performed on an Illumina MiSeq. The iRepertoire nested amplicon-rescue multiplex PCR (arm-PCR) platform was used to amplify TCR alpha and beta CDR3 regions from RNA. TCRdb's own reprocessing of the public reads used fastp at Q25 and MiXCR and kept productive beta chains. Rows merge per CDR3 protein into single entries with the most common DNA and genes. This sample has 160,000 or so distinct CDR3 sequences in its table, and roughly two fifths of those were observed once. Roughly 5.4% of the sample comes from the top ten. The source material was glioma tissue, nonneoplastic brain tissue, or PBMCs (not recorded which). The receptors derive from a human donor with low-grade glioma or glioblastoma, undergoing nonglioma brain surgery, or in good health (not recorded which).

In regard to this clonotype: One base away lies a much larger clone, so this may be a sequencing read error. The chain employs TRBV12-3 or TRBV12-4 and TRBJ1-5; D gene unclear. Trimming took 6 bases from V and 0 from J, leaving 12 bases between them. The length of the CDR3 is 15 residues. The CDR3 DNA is TGTGCCAGCAGCAAGGAGGTGTATAGCAATCAGCCCCAGCATTTT. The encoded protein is CASSKEVYSNQPQHF.

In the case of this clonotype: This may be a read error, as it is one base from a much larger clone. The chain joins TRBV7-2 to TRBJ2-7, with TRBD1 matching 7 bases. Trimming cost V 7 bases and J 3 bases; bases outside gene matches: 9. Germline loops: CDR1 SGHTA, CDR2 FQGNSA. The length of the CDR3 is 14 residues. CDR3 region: CASTLGQDLYEQYF. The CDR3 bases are TGTGCCAGCACTCTCGGACAGGACCTCTACGAGCAGTACTTC.

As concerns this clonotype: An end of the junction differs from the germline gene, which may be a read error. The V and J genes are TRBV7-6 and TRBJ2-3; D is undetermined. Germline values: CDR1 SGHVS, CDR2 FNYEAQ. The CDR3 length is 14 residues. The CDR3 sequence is CASSLDGSTYTQYF. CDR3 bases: TGTGCCAGCAGCTTAGACGGCAGTACATATACTCAGTATTTT.

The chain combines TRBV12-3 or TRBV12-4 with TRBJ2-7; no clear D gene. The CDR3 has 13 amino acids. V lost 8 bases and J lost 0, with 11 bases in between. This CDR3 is CASAAQSSYEQYF. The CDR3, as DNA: TGTGCCAGCGCGGCACAAAGCTCCTACGAGCAGTACTTC.

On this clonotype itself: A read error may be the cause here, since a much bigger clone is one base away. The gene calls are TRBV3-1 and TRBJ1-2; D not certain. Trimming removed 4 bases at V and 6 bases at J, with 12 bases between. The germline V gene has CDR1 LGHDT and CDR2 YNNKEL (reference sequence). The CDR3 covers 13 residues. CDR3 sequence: CASSPRFNNGYTF. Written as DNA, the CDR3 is TGTGCCAGCAGCCCGCGATTTAATAATGGCTACACCTTC.

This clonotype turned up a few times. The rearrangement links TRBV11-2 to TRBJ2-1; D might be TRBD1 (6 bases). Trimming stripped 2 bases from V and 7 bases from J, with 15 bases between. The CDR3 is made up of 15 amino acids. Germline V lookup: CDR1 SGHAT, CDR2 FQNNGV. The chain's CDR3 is CASSLSVQGRNEQFF. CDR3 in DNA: TGTGCCAGCAGCTTATCGGTGCAGGGGAGAAATGAGCAGTTCTTC.